The clone carrying this TCR beta chain was detected ten times or more. The record originates from a study of regulatory T cells in long-lasting Graves disease. Specified time point: newly diagnosed GD, antithyroid drugs for less than 3 months. PBMC-derived RNA was used for the TCR library. Construction of TCR beta libraries relied on iRepertoire HTBI primers and on Arm-PCR targeting CDR3 regions. One entry per CDR3 protein results from TCRdb running MiXCR on the multiplex PCR reads. Of 500,000 to 700,000 distinct CDR3 sequences listed, roughly 15% are singletons. V was pared by 5 bases and J by 1 base, with 15 bases between. Germline V gene sequence: CDR1 MNHEY, CDR2 SVGEGT. This CDR3 spans 16 amino acids. This sample was shared with a second study, whose subject was T cells in Graves' hyperthyroidism and ophthalmopathy. This second report adds: A 13 V-J signature model discriminated ophthalmopathy versus stable hyperthyroidism.

The source is a woman aged 25 to 39 with Graves disease. The sample here was peripheral blood mononuclear cells (PBMCs), taken at new diagnosis, from a patient treated with antithyroid drugs. The chain is built from TRBV6-2 or TRBV6-3 and TRBJ1-5; D is unclear. The CDR3 nucleotides read TGTGCCAGCAGTCTGTCGGCGGGTGGAAGCAATCAGCCCCAGCATTTT. Translation gives CASSLSAGGSNQPQHF.